What follows describes a single T cell receptor beta chain. These data belong to a study of ipilimumab plus nivolumab after autologous stem cell transplantation. At the level of the study: The DLBCL group included primary refractory and relapsed cases.

The repertoire was sequenced with immunoSEQ multiplex PCR; TCRdb's copy has only in-frame clones and lacks some. The sample shows about 84,000 clones, around 80% of them seen only once. This CDR3 is 16 amino acids long. V dropped 1 base and J dropped 0 bases, with 9 bases sitting between them. The germline CDR1 and CDR2 sequences are SGHTA and FQGTGA. Sample: PBMCs, taken in a trial of ipilimumab plus nivolumab as post-transplant consolidation. This clonotype originated in a male donor with diffuse large B-cell lymphoma. The chain links TRBV7-3 to TRBJ2-2; no reliable D call. This chain's CDR3 is CASSLNSPANTGELFF. The DNA of the CDR3 is TGTGCCAGCAGCTTAAATAGTCCCGCGAACACCGGGGAGCTGTTTTTT.